This T cell receptor beta chain was recorded in a study of cytomegalovirus exposure and HLA in healthy donors. Clones were read by immunoSEQ multiplex PCR, and TCRdb kept only the in-frame ones, dropping some. This table has 80,000 to 100,000 clones, less than 90% appearing once. Study results and limitations: Most TCR sequences proved rare, with some public TCRs found in many donors.

Concerning this clone: Its specificity is unknown.

The CDR3 runs to 16 residues. Trimming removed 4 bases from V and 0 bases from J, with 14 bases in between. Germline V gene sequence: CDR1 SGHNT, CDR2 YYREEE (reference sequence). V usage is TRBV5-4 and J usage is TRBJ2-1; D ambiguous. The clonotype originates from a man between 18 and 29 years old in good health and CMV-seropositive. The material sequenced was PBMCs. This CDR3 is CASSPDDRSSYNEQFF. The CDR3 DNA reads TGTGCCAGCAGCCCAGACGACCGGAGCTCCTACAATGAGCAGTTCTTC.